This T cell receptor beta chain was profiled in a study of blood T cell repertoires in COVID-19 (dated by TCRdb to the early 2020s). Some background on the complete study: The collaborator samples originated in the United States, Italy and Spain and spanned the acute and convalescent phases of COVID-19. Deeply sampled blood TCRbeta repertoires from subjects exposed to, actively infected with, or recovered from COVID-19 were included in the dataset. The sample metadata nearly always contained a de-identified subject ID, COVID-19 status, age in years and sex. A freely available public database, intended as a resource for researchers studying the immune response to SARS-CoV-2, is where the repertoires were released. Samples were obtained from the ongoing ImmuneRACE study (first 160 participants) and from over a thousand subjects provided by 6 global collaborators. The material from the prospective study consisted of cDNA or gDNA derived from T cells, B-cell-depleted T cells, or PBMCs. HLA class I and class II types, where available, came from metadata supplied by the sample provider rather than from assay-based typing. What the research found in general, with its limitations: Clinical and demographic metadata were provided uncurated, with the amount varying by source and participant.

The sample holds many counts of this clone. Its cognate antigen has yet to be identified. No clone much larger than this one lies a single base away; base qualities are absent. TCRbeta CDR3 regions were amplified from genomic DNA by means of the immunoSEQ Assay, a bias-controlled multiplex PCR. The study's own analysis went as follows. The number of nucleated cells in each sample was estimated by amplification of reference gene primers within the assay. To quantify the absolute abundance of each unique TCRbeta CDR3 rearrangement, sequence reads were collapsed and filtered. For each sample, productive Simpson clonality was calculated as the square root of Simpson's diversity index over productive rearrangements. In TCRdb, the immuneACCESS table is reduced to in-frame sequences with V and J assigned. These tables do not hold every clone; where another copy was compared, an unresolved V gene accounts for under half, and the others remain unexplained. V, J and clone size reflect that table, while D and trimming were determined from the DNA. This sample holds around 250,000 clones; roughly 85% were observed only once. The ten largest clones capture less than 4% of the sample.

The collaborating institutions used their own protocols to collect whole blood in K2EDTA tubes. For TCRbeta analysis, collaborators shipped samples in one of three forms: frozen whole blood, isolated PBMCs, or DNA extracted from either of those sample types. The TCR was taken from a woman aged 18-29 years with acute or convalescent COVID-19. The source material was peripheral blood.

The nucleotides are TGTGCCAGCAGCTACAGGAGGGTCTCCTACAATGAGCAGTTCTTC. The encoded protein is CASSYRRVSYNEQFF. The V gene is TRBV5-5 and the J gene is TRBJ2-1; the D region possibly corresponds to TRBD2 (6 bases align). The trim is 3 bases for V and 0 bases for J, with a gap of 10 bases between the germline ends. Via the germline V gene (reference sequence), CDR1 is SGHKS and CDR2 YYEKEE. The CDR3 numbers 15 residues from cysteine through phenylalanine. Only the CDR3 region is kept as DNA, spanning 45 bases read in frame from base 1. The reference TRBV5-5 and TRBJ2-1 proteins fill in what lies around the CDR3, so the full variable domain reads DAGVTQSPTHLIKTRGQQVTLRCSPISGHKSVSWYQQVLGQGPQFIFQYYEKEERGRGNFPDRFSARQFPNYSSELNVNALLLGDSALYLCASSYRRVSYNEQFFGPGTRLTVL.